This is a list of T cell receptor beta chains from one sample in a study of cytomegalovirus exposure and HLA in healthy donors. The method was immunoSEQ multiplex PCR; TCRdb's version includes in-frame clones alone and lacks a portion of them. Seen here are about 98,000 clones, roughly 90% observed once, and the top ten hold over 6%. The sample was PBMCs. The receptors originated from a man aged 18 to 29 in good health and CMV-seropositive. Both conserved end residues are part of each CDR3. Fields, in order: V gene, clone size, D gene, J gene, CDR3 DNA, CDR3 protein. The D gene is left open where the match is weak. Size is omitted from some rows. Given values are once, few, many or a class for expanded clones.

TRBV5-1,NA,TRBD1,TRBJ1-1,TGCGCCAGCAGCTCCGGGACAGGGAGCATGAACACTGAAGCTTTCTTT,CASSSGTGSMNTEAFF
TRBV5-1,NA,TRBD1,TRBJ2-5,TGCGCCAGCAGCTTAAACAGGGGTGAGGAGACCCAGTACTTC,CASSLNRGEETQYF
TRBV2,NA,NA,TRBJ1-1,TGTGCCAGCAGTGACCTAAGCAAGCCCCTTGAAGCTTTCTTT,CASSDLSKPLEAFF
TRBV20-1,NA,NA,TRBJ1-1,TGCAGTGCTTTTGACAGAACTGAAGCTTTCTTT,CSAFDRTEAFF
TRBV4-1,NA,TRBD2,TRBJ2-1,TGCGCCAGCAGTCAGTTGGTTGTGGGAGGGTTTGGCAATGAGCAGTTCTTC,CASSQLVVGGFGNEQFF
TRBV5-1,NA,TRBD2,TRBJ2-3,TGCGCCAGCAGCTTGGGATTAGCGGGGGGCCTCACAGATACGCAGTATTTT,CASSLGLAGGLTDTQYF
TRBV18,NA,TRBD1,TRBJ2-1,TGTGCCAGCTCACCGACAAACTACGGGACAGGGGCCTACAATGAGCAGTTCTTC,CASSPTNYGTGAYNEQFF
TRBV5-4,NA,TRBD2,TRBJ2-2,TGTGCCAGCAGCTTGCGCGTCGGGGGGGCCTCTACCGGGGAGCTGTTTTTT,CASSLRVGGASTGELFF
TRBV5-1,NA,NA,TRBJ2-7,TGCGCCAGCAGGGTGGCGGGGGCCGGGTACGAGCAGTACTTC,CASRVAGAGYEQYF
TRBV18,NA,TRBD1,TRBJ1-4,TGTGCCAGCTCACCAAGACAGGGCCGAGATGAAAAACTGTTTTTT,CASSPRQGRDEKLFF
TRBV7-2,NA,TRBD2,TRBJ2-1,TGTGCCAGCAGCTGGGGGCTAATTCGGGGGGGCTTGGATGAGCAGTTCTTC,CASSWGLIRGGLDEQFF
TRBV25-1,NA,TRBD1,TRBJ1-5,TGTGCCAGCAGTGGACTGACAGGGGCCTATCAGCCCCAGCATTTT,CASSGLTGAYQPQHF
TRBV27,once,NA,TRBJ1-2,TGTGCCAGCAGTTTATCGTCAGGGTACTATGGCTACACCTTC,CASSLSSGYYGYTF
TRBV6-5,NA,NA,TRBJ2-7,TGTGCCAGCAGTTACTCGGGTGGGAGTATGTACGAGCAGTACTTC,CASSYSGGSMYEQYF
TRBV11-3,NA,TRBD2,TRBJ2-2,TGTGCCAGCAGCCTAGAGGGACTAGTGGAGACCGGGGAGCTGTTTTTT,CASSLEGLVETGELFF
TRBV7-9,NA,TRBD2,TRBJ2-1,TGTGCCAGCAGCTTAGGGACTAGCGGGAGGGCCGATGGGAATGAGCAGTTCTTC,CASSLGTSGRADGNEQFF
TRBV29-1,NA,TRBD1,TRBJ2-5,TGCAGCGTTGAATCCCTCTCCCCGGGACAGGGCAACGGCCAAGAGACCCAGTACTTC,CSVESLSPGQGNGQETQYF
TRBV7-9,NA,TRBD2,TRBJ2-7,TGTGCCAGCAGAAGACTAGCGAGCTCCTACGAGCAGTACTTC,CASRRLASSYEQYF
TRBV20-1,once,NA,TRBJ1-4,TGCAGTGTCCGTAATGAAAAACTGTTTTTT,CSVRNEKLFF
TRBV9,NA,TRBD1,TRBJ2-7,TGTGCCAGCAGCGTAGTCAGGGGGCTATACGAGCAGTACTTC,CASSVVRGLYEQYF
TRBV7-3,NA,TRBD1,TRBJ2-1,TGTGCCAGCAGCTCGGACAGGGGTAATGAGCAGTTCTTC,CASSSDRGNEQFF
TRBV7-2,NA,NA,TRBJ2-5,TGTGCCAGCAGCTTAGTTCGGGAGACCCAGTACTTC,CASSLVRETQYF
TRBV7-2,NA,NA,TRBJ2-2,TGTGCCAGCAGCTTAGCAGGAGGCGCCGGGGAGCTGTTTTTT,CASSLAGGAGELFF
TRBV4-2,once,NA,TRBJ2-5,TGTGCCAGCAGCCAAGATGCTGGCGAGGGGACCCAGTACTTC,CASSQDAGEGTQYF
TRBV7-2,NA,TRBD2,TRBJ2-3,TGTGCCAGCAGCTTAGTGGCCTCGGCGGGGGGGCAGGGAGATACGCAGTATTTT,CASSLVASAGGQGDTQYF
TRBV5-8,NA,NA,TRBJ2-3,TGTGCCAGCAGCTTGGGACTTTACACAGATACGCAGTATTTT,CASSLGLYTDTQYF
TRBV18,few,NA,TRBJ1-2,TGTGCCAGCTCACCAGGGGCAGGGCCTCAAGGCTACACCTTC,CASSPGAGPQGYTF
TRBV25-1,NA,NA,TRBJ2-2,TGTGCCAGCAGTGAGCAGTCGAACACCGGGGAGCTGTTTTTT,CASSEQSNTGELFF
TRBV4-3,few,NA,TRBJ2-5,TGCGCCAGCAGCCAAGATTTTCGTAGGCGGGGGCGAGAGACCCAGTACTTC,CASSQDFRRRGRETQYF
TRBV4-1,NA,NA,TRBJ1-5,TGCGCCAGCAGCCAATTCCCGGGGGTCGAATCTTCCCAGCATTTT,CASSQFPGVESSQHF
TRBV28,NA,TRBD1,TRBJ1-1,TGTGCCAGCAGTAACAGGGGGTACACTGAAGCTTTCTTT,CASSNRGYTEAFF